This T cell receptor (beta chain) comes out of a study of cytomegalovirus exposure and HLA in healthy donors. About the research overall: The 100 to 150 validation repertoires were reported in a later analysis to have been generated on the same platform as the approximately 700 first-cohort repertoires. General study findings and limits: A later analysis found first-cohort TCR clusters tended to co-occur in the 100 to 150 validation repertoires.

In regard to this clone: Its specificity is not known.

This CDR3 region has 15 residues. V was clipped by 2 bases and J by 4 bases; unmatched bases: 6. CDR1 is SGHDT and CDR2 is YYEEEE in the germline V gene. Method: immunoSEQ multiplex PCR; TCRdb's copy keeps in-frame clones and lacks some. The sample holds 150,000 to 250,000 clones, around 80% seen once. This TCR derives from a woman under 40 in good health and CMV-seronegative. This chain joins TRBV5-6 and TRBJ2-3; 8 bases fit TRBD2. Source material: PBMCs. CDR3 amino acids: CASSFTGRGADTQYF. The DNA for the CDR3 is TGTGCCAGCAGCTTCACCGGGAGGGGGGCAGATACGCAGTATTTT.